The source of this T cell receptor (beta chain) is a study of blood T cell repertoires in COVID-19. In the study overall: Acute and convalescent COVID-19 specimens originated in the United States, Italy and Spain. Sample material is recorded as cDNA or gDNA derived from T cells, B-cell-depleted T cells, or PBMCs.

Per the study methods: Amplification from reference gene primers served as the basis for estimated nucleated cell counts. Clones were read by immunoSEQ multiplex PCR, and TCRdb kept only the in-frame ones, dropping some. The V and J calls and the clone size are those of that table, but D and trimming were determined from the DNA. The sample consists of 130,000 to 150,000 clones, about nine tenths of them appearing once. The CDR3 sequence is 15 residues long. Trimming removed 2 bases from V and 3 bases from J, with 13 bases in between. Germline loops: CDR1 MNHNY, CDR2 SVGAGI (reference sequence). This TCR derives from a man aged 45 to 65 who had recovered from COVID-19. The sample consisted of peripheral blood. This sequence joins TRBV6-6 and TRBJ1-1, with D possibly matching TRBD1 (6 bases). The CDR3 loop reads CASSYPDRYYTEAFF. The CDR3 nucleotides are TGTGCCAGCAGTTACCCCGACAGGTATTACACTGAAGCTTTCTTT.